This T cell receptor (beta chain) derives from a study of blood T cell repertoires in COVID-19. Authors' analysis steps: Reference gene primer amplification in the assay estimated nucleated cell counts. The assay was immunoSEQ multiplex PCR, and TCRdb's table has in-frame clones only and misses some. Clone size and the V and J calls come from that table; the DNA yielded D and trimming. The sample consists of about 52,000 clones, about 82% of them appearing once. This TCR came from an elderly woman with acute or convalescent COVID-19. Sequenced: peripheral blood.

The CDR3 DNA sequence: TGTGCCAGCTCACCGCGAGGTGGAGGGGGGGAAACTGAGCAGTTCTTC. Its protein is CASSPRGGGGETEQFF. J is TRBJ2-1 and V is TRBV18; the D gene is possibly TRBD2 (7 bases). Between the trimmed V and J ends, which lost 3 bases and 9 bases, there was a span of 21 bases. This CDR3 has 16 amino acids. In germline, CDR1 is KGHSH, CDR2 LQKENI.